This T cell receptor beta chain was observed in a study of beta chain features in type 1 diabetes. Since all of the isolated RNA was reverse transcribed, expressed TCRB transcripts were what got sequenced. The assay was immunoSEQ multiplex PCR, and TCRdb's table has in-frame clones only and misses some. The sample has 130,000 or so clones; 7.5% to 9.5% are singletons. This CDR3 comprises 14 residues. J gave up 0 bases and V 5 bases, and 3 bases lay outside the gene matches. Germline loops: CDR1 MDHEN, CDR2 SYDVKM. Broader study findings: TCRB CDR3s from Type 1 diabetes patients were moderately but significantly shorter in all four CD4+ subsets.

Worth noting for this clone: What it binds is not known.

This receptor was taken from a man aged 25 to 45 with type 1 diabetes. The V and J genes are TRBV28 and TRBJ2-5; 7 positions match TRBD2. The sequenced material came from central memory CD4+ T cells from blood. This chain's CDR3 is CASSPGGNQETQYF. In nucleotides, the CDR3 is TGTGCCAGCAGTCCCGGGGGGAACCAAGAGACCCAGTACTTC. Full variable domain (missing parts from reference TRBV28 and TRBJ2-5): DVKVTQSSRYLVKRTGEKVFLECVQDMDHENMFWYRQDPGLGLRLIYFSYDVKMKEKGDIPEGYSVSREKKERFSLILESASTNQTSMYLCASSPGGNQETQYFGPGTRLLVL.